The rows below give T cell receptor beta chains drawn from one sample of a study of blood T cell repertoires in COVID-19. Sequenced by immunoSEQ multiplex PCR; TCRdb stores in-frame clones only, minus some. The sample consists of hundreds of thousands of clones, 80% to 90% of them appearing once. Specimen: peripheral blood. The receptors come from a woman aged 30 to 39 with active or convalescent COVID-19. The conserved cysteine and the conserved F or W are not part of the CDR3 here. Each record gives: V gene, J gene, CDR3 protein.

TRBV2	TRBJ2-7	ASTQWGGEQY
TRBV6-1	TRBJ2-3	ASSEVPGLSTDTQY
TRBV5-1	TRBJ2-5	ASSLIAGGQETQY
TRBV2	TRBJ1-5	ASSIPRGLNSNQPQH
TRBV7-9	TRBJ2-5	ASSDLGGHQETQY
TRBV6-5	TRBJ2-5	ASTIGIGGTQY
TRBV19	TRBJ1-2	ASSIDRDGYT
TRBV19	TRBJ2-2	ASSPQGTPGELF
TRBV3-1/TRBV3-2	TRBJ2-7	ASSQGASGSYEQY
TRBV27	TRBJ1-5	ASRRGKTDNQPQH
TRBV4-1	TRBJ2-7	ASSYSGQGSYEQY
TRBV27	TRBJ2-1	ASNKGLAGVGNNEQF
TRBV10-1	TRBJ2-7	ASSVAVNYEQY
TRBV6-5	TRBJ2-7	ASSSIGEQY
TRBV12-3/TRBV12-4	TRBJ1-3	ASTRTGGNTIY
TRBV5-1	TRBJ2-4	ASSLTSGGKNIQY
TRBV9	TRBJ2-3	ASGEADTQY
TRBV6-5	TRBJ1-1	ASSYSGGVEAF
TRBV19	TRBJ2-7	ASSSTYEQY
TRBV6-1	TRBJ1-2	ASSEATLLRRGRGGYT
TRBV9	TRBJ2-3	ASSATRADTQY
TRBV30	TRBJ1-1	AWSETGMNTEAF
TRBV14	TRBJ2-1	ASSQVGGSFYNEQF
TRBV15	TRBJ2-5	ATSRDRGGQETQY
TRBV11-2	TRBJ2-7	ASSSGQGYEQY
TRBV4-1	TRBJ2-3	ASSQEPLLAGGSDTQY
TRBV11-2	TRBJ2-7	ASSLEVAVAYEQY
TRBV19	TRBJ1-1	ASSFQGGEAF
TRBV7-9	TRBJ2-7	ASSSVGLAGGPGYEQY
TRBV25-1	TRBJ2-5	AASFGGLETQY
TRBV2	TRBJ2-7	ASSNDSYEQY
TRBV11-3	TRBJ2-7	ASSLRDRPYEQY
TRBV5-6	TRBJ1-2	ASSLDRMDGYT
TRBV2	TRBJ2-7	ASSGQGFVLY
TRBV7-2	TRBJ2-5	ASSFTPGTAKTQY
TRBV11-3	TRBJ2-1	ASSFSLAGNEQF
TRBV6-4	TRBJ2-1	ASAPAPGDEQF
TRBV6-5	TRBJ1-1	ASLQVMGTEAF